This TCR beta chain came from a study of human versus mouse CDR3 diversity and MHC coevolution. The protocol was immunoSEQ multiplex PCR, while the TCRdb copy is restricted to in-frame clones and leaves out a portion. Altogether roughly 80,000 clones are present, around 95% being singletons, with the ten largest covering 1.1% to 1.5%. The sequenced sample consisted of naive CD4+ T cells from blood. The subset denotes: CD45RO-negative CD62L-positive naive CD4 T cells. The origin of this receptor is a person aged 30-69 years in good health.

CDR3 amino acids: CASSSTGMDYYGYTF. In nucleotides, the CDR3 is TGTGCCAGCAGCTCTACAGGGATGGACTACTATGGCTACACCTTC. The chain combines TRBV28 with TRBJ1-2; perhaps TRBD1 as D (6 bases). The CDR3 totals 15 residues. The V end lost 6 bases, the J end lost 3 bases, and 17 bases lay between the germline ends. Germline V lookup: CDR1 MDHEN, CDR2 SYDVKM.